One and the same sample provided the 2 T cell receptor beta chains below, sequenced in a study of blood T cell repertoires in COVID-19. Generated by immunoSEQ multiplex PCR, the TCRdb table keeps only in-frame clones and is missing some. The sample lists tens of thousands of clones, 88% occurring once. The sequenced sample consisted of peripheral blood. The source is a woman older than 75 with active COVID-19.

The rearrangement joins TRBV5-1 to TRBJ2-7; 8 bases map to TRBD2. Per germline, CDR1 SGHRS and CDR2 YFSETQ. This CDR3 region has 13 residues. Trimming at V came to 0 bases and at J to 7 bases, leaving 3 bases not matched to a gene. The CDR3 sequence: CASSLGLALEQYF. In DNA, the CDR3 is TGCGCCAGCAGCTTGGGACTAGCGCTTGAGCAGTACTTC. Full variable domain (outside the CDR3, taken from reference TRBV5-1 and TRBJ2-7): KAGVTQTPRYLIKTRGQQVTLSCSPISGHRSVSWYQQTPGQGLQFLFEYFSETQRNKGNFPGRFSGRQFSNSRSEMNVSTLELGDSALYLCASSLGLALEQYFGPGTRLTVT.

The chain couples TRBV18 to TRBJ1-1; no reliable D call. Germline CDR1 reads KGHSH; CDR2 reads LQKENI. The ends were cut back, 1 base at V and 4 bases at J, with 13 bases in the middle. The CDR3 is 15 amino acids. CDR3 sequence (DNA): TGTGCCAGCTCACCACGGGCTGCGATGGGCACTGAAGCTTTCTTT. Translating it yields CASSPRAAMGTEAFF.